This TCR beta chain was sequenced in a study of identical twins. Study findings and constraints: An excess of low generation probability was shown by twin-shared out-of-frame alpha sequences. Insertions were reduced in abundant cord blood beta clonotypes but not in memory repertoires.

This CDR3 spans 13 amino acids. Looked up from germline, CDR1 is SGDLS and CDR2 is YYNGEE. J lost 7 bases, V lost 1 base, and 2 bases had no gene match. TCRdb used MiXCR to reprocess the 5' RACE reads, holding one entry per CDR3 protein. Found here are about 660,000 distinct CDR3 sequences, 8.6% of them singletons; the top ten hold approximately 0.96%. This clonotype was recorded a few times. Its cognate antigen is unknown. The data also belong to a second study, concerning yellow fever vaccine responses in identical twins.

The TCR originated in a woman aged 18-29 years in good health. Sequencing input: PBMCs. The V and J genes are TRBV9 and TRBJ2-1, with 7 bases identical to TRBD2. The CDR3 DNA is TGTGCCAGCAGCGTAAGCGGGGAGAATGAGCAGTTCTTC. The encoded protein is CASSVSGENEQFF. The whole variable domain, filled in from reference TRBV9 and TRBJ2-1, reads DSGVTQTPKHLITATGQRVTLRCSPRSGDLSVYWYQQSLDQGLQFLIQYYNGEERAKGNILERFSAQQFPDLHSELNLSSLELGDSALYFCASSVSGENEQFFGPGTRLTVL.